Listed below are T cell receptor beta chains from one sample, sequenced in a study of cytomegalovirus exposure and HLA in healthy donors. Clones were sequenced by immunoSEQ multiplex PCR, and TCRdb holds only the in-frame ones, with some missing. The sample records fewer than 140,000 clones, around 75% being singletons. Sequencing was performed on PBMCs. These receptors came from a male donor in good health and CMV-seropositive. Both conserved end residues are part of each CDR3. The D gene is left open where the match is weak.

cdr3_aa: CASSLGGGRYTEAFF
d_call: .
j_call: TRBJ1-1
v_call: TRBV5-6

cdr3_aa: CASSHGAGPPYEQYF
d_call: .
j_call: TRBJ2-7
v_call: TRBV7-2

cdr3_aa: CASGQSGEQYF
d_call: .
j_call: TRBJ2-7
v_call: TRBV7-9

cdr3_aa: CASSYNRGQAYEQYF
d_call: TRBD1
j_call: TRBJ2-7
v_call: TRBV6-6

cdr3_aa: CASTPRVNTEQFF
d_call: .
j_call: TRBJ2-1
v_call: TRBV28

cdr3_aa: CSARGGVTEAFF
d_call: .
j_call: TRBJ1-1
v_call: TRBV29-1

cdr3_aa: CASKTREAVTEAFF
d_call: .
j_call: TRBJ1-1
v_call: TRBV18

cdr3_aa: CASRGGDEQYF
d_call: TRBD2
j_call: TRBJ2-7
v_call: TRBV2

cdr3_aa: CASSLRYGTSAQETQYF
d_call: TRBD2
j_call: TRBJ2-5
v_call: TRBV7-9

cdr3_aa: CASSDSPPRGYTF
d_call: .
j_call: TRBJ1-2
v_call: TRBV6-4

cdr3_aa: CATSRFRAGGTYEQYF
d_call: TRBD1
j_call: TRBJ2-7
v_call: TRBV15

cdr3_aa: CASSQDASKGDWSYEQYF
d_call: .
j_call: TRBJ2-7
v_call: TRBV4-2

cdr3_aa: CSARPRGPGEKLFF
d_call: TRBD1
j_call: TRBJ1-4
v_call: TRBV29-1

cdr3_aa: CASSPSAGTYNEQFF
d_call: TRBD2
j_call: TRBJ2-1
v_call: TRBV7-6

cdr3_aa: CASSVRRGSSPLHF
d_call: .
j_call: TRBJ1-6
v_call: TRBV5-6

cdr3_aa: CAISGGNTIYF
d_call: .
j_call: TRBJ1-3
v_call: TRBV12-5

cdr3_aa: CAWSPAGAGEQYF
d_call: TRBD2
j_call: TRBJ2-7
v_call: TRBV30

cdr3_aa: CASSPETGSNTEAFF
d_call: .
j_call: TRBJ1-1
v_call: TRBV18

cdr3_aa: CASSEFPGSTEKHYEQYF
d_call: .
j_call: TRBJ2-7
v_call: TRBV11-2

cdr3_aa: CASRSGRAEAFF
d_call: .
j_call: TRBJ1-1
v_call: TRBV28

cdr3_aa: CASSPSYPPLGETQYF
d_call: .
j_call: TRBJ2-5
v_call: TRBV7-9

cdr3_aa: CASSHSRGEGSYEQYF
d_call: TRBD2
j_call: TRBJ2-7
v_call: TRBV4-3

cdr3_aa: CASSTGQFNYGYTF
d_call: .
j_call: TRBJ1-2
v_call: TRBV5-6

cdr3_aa: CASGRGETDTQYF
d_call: TRBD2
j_call: TRBJ2-3
v_call: TRBV2

cdr3_aa: CASSQVAASGGVYNEQFF
d_call: TRBD2
j_call: TRBJ2-1
v_call: TRBV4-2

cdr3_aa: CASSVIGGTGKNIQYF
d_call: TRBD1
j_call: TRBJ2-4
v_call: TRBV2

cdr3_aa: CASSLGASGSSYRNEQFF
d_call: TRBD2
j_call: TRBJ2-1
v_call: TRBV7-9

cdr3_aa: CASSQAGAGRYEQYF
d_call: .
j_call: TRBJ2-7
v_call: TRBV4-1

cdr3_aa: CASSPQTATGELFF
d_call: .
j_call: TRBJ2-2
v_call: TRBV6-5

cdr3_aa: CASKGDRGNTEAFF
d_call: TRBD1
j_call: TRBJ1-1
v_call: TRBV6-5

cdr3_aa: CASSLASSYEQFF
d_call: .
j_call: TRBJ2-1
v_call: TRBV11-3

cdr3_aa: CASSFTSSYEQYF
d_call: .
j_call: TRBJ2-7
v_call: TRBV28

cdr3_aa: CASSLRGLAGGTYEQYF
d_call: TRBD2
j_call: TRBJ2-7
v_call: TRBV5-6

cdr3_aa: CTPDFLTGASTDTQYF
d_call: .
j_call: TRBJ2-3
v_call: TRBV6-4

cdr3_aa: CASSGARAGTGELFF
d_call: .
j_call: TRBJ2-2
v_call: TRBV7-3

cdr3_aa: CASSYSTGGNEQFF
d_call: TRBD2
j_call: TRBJ2-1
v_call: TRBV6-6

cdr3_aa: CASSHGPSGSFNEQFF
d_call: TRBD2
j_call: TRBJ2-1
v_call: TRBV7-2

cdr3_aa: CATSSVQGALNEQFF
d_call: TRBD1
j_call: TRBJ2-1
v_call: TRBV15